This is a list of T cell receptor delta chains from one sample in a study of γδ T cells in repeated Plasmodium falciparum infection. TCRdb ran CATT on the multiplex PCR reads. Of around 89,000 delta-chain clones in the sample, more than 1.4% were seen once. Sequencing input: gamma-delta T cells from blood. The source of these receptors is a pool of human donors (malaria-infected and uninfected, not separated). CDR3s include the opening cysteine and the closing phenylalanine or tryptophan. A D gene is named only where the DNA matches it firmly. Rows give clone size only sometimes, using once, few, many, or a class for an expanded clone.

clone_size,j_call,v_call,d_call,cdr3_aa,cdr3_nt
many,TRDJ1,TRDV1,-,CALGELNGKGCEGDKLIF,TGTGCTCTTGGGGAACTAAATGGAAAGGGATGTGAGGGCGATAAACTCATCTTT
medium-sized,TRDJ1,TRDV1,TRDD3,CALGELVTTSVGFWGITYTDKLIF,TGTGCTCTTGGGGAACTAGTTACCACCTCTGTGGGGTTCTGGGGGATAACCTACACCGATAAACTCATCTTT
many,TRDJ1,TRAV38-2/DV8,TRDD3,CAPMGLPDWGMYLYTDKLIF,TGTGCGCCCATGGGGCTCCCGGACTGGGGGATGTACCTGTACACCGATAAACTCATCTTT
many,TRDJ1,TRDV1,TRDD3,CALGELPGIRTDKLIF,TGTGCTCTTGGGGAACTTCCGGGGATACGCACCGATAAACTCATCTTT
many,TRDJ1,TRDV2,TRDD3,CACDALLGDTSDKLIF,TGTGCCTGTGACGCCCTACTGGGGGATACATCCGATAAACTCATCTTT
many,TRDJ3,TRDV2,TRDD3,CACDFRPLWGISSSWDTRQMFF,TGTGCCTGTGACTTTCGCCCTCTCTGGGGGATCTCAAGCTCCTGGGACACCCGACAGATGTTTTTC
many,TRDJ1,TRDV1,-,CALGEVISHMAHTDTDKLIF,TGTGCTCTTGGGGAAGTAATTTCCCACATGGCCCACACGGACACCGATAAACTCATCTTT
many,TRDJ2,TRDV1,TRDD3,CALGAHSSLLVVTGGLTAQLFF,TGTGCTCTTGGGGCCCATTCTTCCCTACTAGTAGTGACTGGGGGATTGACAGCACAACTCTTCTTT
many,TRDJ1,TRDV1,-,CALGESTEQATSYPHWYMGTDKLIF,TGTGCTCTTGGGGAAAGTACTGAACAGGCTACGTCCTACCCTCACTGGTATATGGGCACTGATAAACTCATCTTT
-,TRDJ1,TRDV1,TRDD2,CALGTCFLQHCGDDKLIF,TGTGCTCTTGGGACGTGCTTCCTACAGCACTGTGGGGACGATAAACTCATCTTT
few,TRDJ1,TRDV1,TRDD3,CALGGCWGLGDFSDKLIF,TGTGCTCTTGGGGGCTGCTGGGGCCTGGGGGATTTTTCCGATAAACTCATCTTT
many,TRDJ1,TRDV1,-,CALGATFPRGTDKLIF,TGTGCTCTTGGGGCCACCTTCCCACGGGGGACCGATAAACTCATCTTT
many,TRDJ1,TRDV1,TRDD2,CALGSFLRGGGRTDKLIF,TGTGCTCTTGGGTCCTTCCTACGGGGAGGGGGACGCACCGATAAACTCATCTTT
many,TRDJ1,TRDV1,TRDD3,CALGDPFPYWGTASGPYTDKLIF,TGTGCTCTTGGGGACCCCTTCCCTTACTGGGGGACCGCGTCTGGCCCGTACACCGATAAACTCATCTTT
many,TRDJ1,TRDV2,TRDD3,CACDTYSVLGDRSTDKLIF,TGTGCCTGTGACACATACAGCGTACTGGGGGACCGGAGCACCGATAAACTCATCTTT
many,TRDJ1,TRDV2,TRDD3,CACDTGLRWGILHTDKLIF,TGTGCCTGTGACACCGGCCTTCGCTGGGGGATCCTTCACACCGATAAACTCATCTTT
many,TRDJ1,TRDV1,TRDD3,CALGELRSGLYWGMGPDKLIF,TGTGCTCTTGGGGAACTACGTTCGGGTCTATACTGGGGGATGGGCCCCGATAAACTCATCTTT
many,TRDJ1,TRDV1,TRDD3,CALGEQSTKIYWGLPSDKLIF,TGTGCTCTTGGGGAACAAAGCACAAAAATCTACTGGGGGCTACCTTCCGATAAACTCATCTTT
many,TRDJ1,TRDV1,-,CALGEGSGPTKLIF,TGTGCCCTTGGGGAAGGTAGTGGTCCTACCAAACTCATCTTT
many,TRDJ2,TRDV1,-,CALGIPSIYPRFPPSSLTAQLFF,TGTGCTCTTGGTATCCCCTCGATCTACCCGAGATTCCCCCCGTCCTCTTTGACAGCACAACTCTTCTTT
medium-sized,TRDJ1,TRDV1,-,CALGVGGITDKLIF,TGTGCTCTTGGGGTAGGAGGGATAACCGATAAACTCATCTTT
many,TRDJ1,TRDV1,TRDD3,CALGFLLGGSNKLIF,TGTGCTCTCGGGTTCCTCCTCGGGGGATCGAATAAACTCATCTTT
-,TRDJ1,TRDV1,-,CALGGPYTDTDKLIF,TGTGCTCTTGGGGGCCCCTACACGGACACTGATAAACTCATCTTC
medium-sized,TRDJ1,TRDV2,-,CACAVPTYWGGTKYTDKLIF,TGTGCCTGTGCGGTTCCTACGTACTGGGGAGGGACAAAGTACACCGATAAACTCATCTTT
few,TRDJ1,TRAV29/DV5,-,CAATLRVGPAVFYTDKLIF,TGTGCAGCCACCCTCAGGGTAGGGCCGGCCGTTTTTTACACCGATAAACTCATCTTT
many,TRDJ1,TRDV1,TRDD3,CALGELAYWGIRYTDKLIF,TGTGCTCTTGGGGAACTGGCCTACTGGGGGATACGTTACACCGATAAACTCATCTTT
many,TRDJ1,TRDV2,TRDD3,CACDTLRVLGDTSGDKLIF,TGCGCCTGTGACACACTCCGGGTACTGGGGGATACTTCTGGCGATAAACTCATCTTT
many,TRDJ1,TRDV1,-,CALGELVGRGSPRTDKLIF,TGTGCTCTTGGGGAACTAGTCGGGCGGGGTTCCCCACGCACCGATAAACTCATCTTT
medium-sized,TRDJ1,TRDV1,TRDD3,CALGGSFHGGYGADKLIF,TGTGCTCTTGGGGGTTCGTTCCACGGGGGATACGGGGCCGATAAACTCATCTTT
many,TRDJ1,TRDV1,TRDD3,CALGESYGGYQYTDKLIF,TGTGCTCTTGGGGAATCCTACGGGGGATATCAGTACACCGATAAACTCATCTTT
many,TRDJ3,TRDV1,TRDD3,CALGERRPMDWGIRFGWDTRQMFF,TGTGCTCTTGGGGAACGCCGCCCCATGGACTGGGGGATACGCTTCGGCTGGGACACCCGACAGATGTTTTTC
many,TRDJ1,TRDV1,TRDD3,CALGKGSYESTGGFYLYTDKLIF,TGTGCTCTTGGGAAAGGGTCCTACGAATCGACTGGGGGATTCTACCTGTACACCGATAAACTCATCTTT
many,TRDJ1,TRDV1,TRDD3,CALGELRRYWGIRATDKLIF,TGTGCTCTTGGGGAACTTCGCCGCTACTGGGGGATACGTGCCACCGATAAACTCATCTTT
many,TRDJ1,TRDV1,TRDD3,CALGDRWSGGSTSTYTDKLIF,TGTGCTCTTGGGGACCGCTGGTCTGGGGGATCCACATCCACGTACACCGATAAACTCATCTTT
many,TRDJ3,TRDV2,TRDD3,CACDKVLGDTRSWDTRQMFF,TGTGCCTGTGACAAAGTACTGGGGGATACGCGCTCCTGGGACACCCGACAGATGTTTTTC
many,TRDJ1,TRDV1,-,CALGEIGANPTGCTDKLIF,TGTGCTCTTGGGGAAATAGGGGCTAACCCGACTGGCTGCACCGATAAACTCATCTTT
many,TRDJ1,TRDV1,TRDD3,CALGELTRTGGWNKLIF,TGTGCTCTTGGGGAACTTACAAGGACTGGGGGATGGAATAAACTCATCTTT
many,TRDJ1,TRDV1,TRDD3,CALGELGVKGFSTGGFSHLYTDKLIF,TGTGCTCTTGGGGAACTAGGAGTCAAAGGCTTTTCGACTGGGGGATTCTCACACCTGTACACCGATAAACTCATCTTT
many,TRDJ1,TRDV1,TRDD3,CALGPTARRLSRLGSLSYTDKLIF,TGTGCTCTTGGGCCTACGGCCCGGCGCCTATCGCGACTGGGGTCCTTAAGCTACACCGATAAACTCATCTTT
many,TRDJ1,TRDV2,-,CACDTVYTGGYTDKLIF,TGTGCCTGTGACACTGTCTACACCGGAGGGTACACCGATAAACTCATCTTT
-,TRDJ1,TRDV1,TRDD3,CALGVWFLPHWGIPYTDKLIF,TGTGCTCTTGGGGTTTGGTTCCTACCTCACTGGGGGATCCCGTACACCGATAAACTCATCTTT
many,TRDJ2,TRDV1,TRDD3,CALGVIPYGGLTAQLFF,TGTGCTCTTGGGGTCATTCCCTATGGGGGACTGACAGCACAACTCTTCTTT
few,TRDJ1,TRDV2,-,CACDHGGKYTDKPIF,TGTGCCTGTGACCACGGGGGGAAGTACACCGATAAACCCATCTTT
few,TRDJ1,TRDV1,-,CALGEPIPWNTPYTDKLIF,TGTGCTCTTGGGGAACCCATCCCTTGGAATACTCCGTACACCGATAAACTCATCTTT
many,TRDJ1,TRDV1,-,CALGESPSFYTDKLIF,TGTGCTCTTGGGGAGAGCCCTTCGTTTTACACCGATAAACTCATCTTT
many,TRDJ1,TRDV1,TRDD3,CALGELPLLGDMGSGVFKLIF,TGTGCTCTTGGGGAACTGCCCCTACTGGGGGATATGGGTAGTGGGGTATTCAAACTCATCTTT
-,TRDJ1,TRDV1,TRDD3,CALTQPYELGDTQRDKLIF,TGTGCTCTTACTCAGCCGTACGAACTAGGGGATACCCAAAGGGATAAGCTCATCTTT
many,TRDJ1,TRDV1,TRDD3,CALVELMDTGTDKLIF,TGTGCTCTTGTGGAACTGATGGATACGGGTACCGATAAACTCATCTTT
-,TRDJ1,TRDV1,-,CALGEQARFRDQGIQRRGYTDKLIF,TGTGCTCTTGGGGAACAGGCGCGCTTTCGGGACCAGGGGATCCAAAGGAGGGGGTACACCGATAAACTCATCTTT
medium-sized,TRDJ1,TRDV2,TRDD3,CACDTVGILGDEYTDKLIF,TGTGCCTGTGACACCGTGGGAATACTGGGGGATGAGTACACCGATAAACTCATCTTT
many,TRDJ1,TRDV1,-,CALGELVPGGTVGDKLIF,TGTGCTCTTGGGGAACTAGTCCCCGGGGGTACCGTGGGCGATAAACTCATCTTT
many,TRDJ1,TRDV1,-,CALGDTGPSYGWIRDTYTDKLIF,TGTGCTCTTGGGGATACCGGGCCCTCCTACGGATGGATACGGGACACCTACACCGATAAACTCATCTTT
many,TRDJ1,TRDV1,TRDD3,CALGDLLLPLGIRDTDKLIF,TGTGCTCTTGGGGATCTCCTCCTACCCCTCGGGATACGGGACACCGATAAACTCATCTTT